These 5 T cell receptor beta chains were all obtained from the same sample, sequenced in a study of regulatory T cells in long-lasting Graves disease. Regarding time point: newly diagnosed GD, antithyroid drugs for less than 3 months. The TCR library used RNA extracted from PBMCs. CDR3-region Arm-PCR and iRepertoire HTBI primers produced the TCR beta libraries. TCRdb ran MiXCR on the multiplex PCR reads and lists one entry per CDR3 protein. The repertoire holds roughly 560,000 distinct CDR3 sequences, with roughly 16% as singletons. Another study also made use of these data, one on T cells in Graves' hyperthyroidism and ophthalmopathy.

The sample in question was peripheral blood mononuclear cells (PBMCs), obtained at new diagnosis, from a patient treated with antithyroid drugs. The receptors derive from a woman aged 35-65 years with Graves disease.

This clonotype was seen ten or more times. The chain is built from TRBV2 and TRBJ2-1, with 10 bases fitting TRBD2. The CDR3 runs 14 residues. V gave up 7 bases and J gave up 7 bases; unmatched junction bases: 7. The germline V gene encodes CDR1 SNHLY and CDR2 FYNNEI. Written as DNA, the CDR3 is TGTGCCAGCAACCCTAGCGGGGGTCGGAATGAGCAGTTCTTC. Its translation is CASNPSGGRNEQFF.

The sample holds many counts of this clonotype. V gene TRBV30 combines with J gene TRBJ2-5, with TRBD1 matching 7 bases. Germline V gene sequence: CDR1 GTSNPN, CDR2 SVGIG (reference sequence). The CDR3 is 16 amino acids. J gave up 1 base and V 2 bases, and 10 bases lay outside the gene matches. CDR3 residues: CAWSSGDRVSQETQYF. The DNA for the CDR3 is TGTGCCTGGAGTTCTGGTGACAGGGTGAGCCAAGAGACCCAGTACTTC.

This clonotype showed up many times. This rearrangement joins TRBV20-1 to TRBJ1-1; TRBD1 aligns across 10 bases. The germline V gene has CDR1 DFQATT and CDR2 SNEGSKA (reference sequence). The ends lost 3 bases at V and 1 base at J; junction bases unmatched: 2. CDR3 length equals 14 residues. DNA of the CDR3: TGCAGTGCTAGGGGGGACAGGGGGAACACTGAAGCTTTCTTT. Its protein is CSARGDRGNTEAFF.

In this sample, this clonotype turned up many times. V usage is TRBV2 and J usage is TRBJ1-1; no clear D. Trimming shortened V by 6 bases and J by 0 bases, and 5 bases separated the two germline ends. CDR1 and CDR2 (germline): SNHLY, FYNNEI. The length of the CDR3 is 12 residues. CDR3 residues: CASRLLNTEAFF. CDR3 coding DNA: TGTGCCAGCAGACTGCTGAACACTGAAGCTTTCTTT.

The chain employs TRBV12-3 or TRBV12-4 and TRBJ1-1; tentative D call: TRBD1 (6 bases). This CDR3 is 13 amino acids long. V was trimmed by 7 bases and J by 9 bases, leaving 18 bases between them. The CDR3 bases are TGTGCCAGCACCTCCGGGGGCGACAGGAAAGCTTTCTTT. This encodes CASTSGGDRKAFF.